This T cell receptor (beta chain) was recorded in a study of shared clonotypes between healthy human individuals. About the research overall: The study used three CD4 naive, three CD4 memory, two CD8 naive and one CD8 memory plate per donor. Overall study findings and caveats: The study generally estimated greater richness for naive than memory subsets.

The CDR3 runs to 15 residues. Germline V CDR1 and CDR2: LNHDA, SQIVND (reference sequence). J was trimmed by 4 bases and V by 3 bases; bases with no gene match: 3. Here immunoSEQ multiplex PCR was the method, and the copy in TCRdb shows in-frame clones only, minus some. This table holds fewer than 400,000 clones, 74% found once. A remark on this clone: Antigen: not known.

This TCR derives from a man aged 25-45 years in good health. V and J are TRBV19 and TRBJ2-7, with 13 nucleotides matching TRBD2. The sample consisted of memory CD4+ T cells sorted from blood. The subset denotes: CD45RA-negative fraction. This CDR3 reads CASSIRGLAGYEQYF. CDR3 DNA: TGTGCCAGTAGTATCAGGGGACTAGCGGGGTACGAGCAGTACTTC.